Sequencing of this TCR beta chain was carried out in a study of blood T cell repertoires in COVID-19. Trimming removed 3 bases from V and 1 base from J; junction bases left unmatched: 2. The CDR3 is 14 amino acids. CDR1 and CDR2 (germline): SGHRS, YFSETQ. In the source study's methods: Amplification of reference gene primers was used by the study to estimate nucleated cell counts. TCRdb keeps only in-frame clones here, not all; method: immunoSEQ multiplex PCR. V, J and clone size reflect that table, while D and trimming were determined from the DNA. The data show about 85,000 clones, more than 70% seen once.

The sequenced sample was peripheral blood. The V and J genes are TRBV5-1 and TRBJ2-5; 8 bases are a match to TRBD2. The sequence was collected from a man in his forties or fifties with acute or convalescent COVID-19. CDR3 region: CASSSTSAQETQYF. The CDR3 DNA reads TGCGCCAGCAGCTCGACTAGCGCCCAAGAGACCCAGTACTTC.